These 14 T cell receptor beta chains were all obtained from the same sample, sequenced in a study of cytomegalovirus exposure and HLA in healthy donors. Amplification used 60 Vbeta primers and 13 Jbeta primers. The data were produced by immunoSEQ multiplex PCR, yet TCRdb's version contains in-frame clones alone and is incomplete. The data show under 110,000 clones, around 80% seen once. The sequenced sample was PBMCs. These receptors all stem from a woman between 45 and 60 years old in good health and CMV-seropositive.

The V call is TRBV6-1, the J call TRBJ1-5; D not certain. Germline assignment: CDR1 MNHNS and CDR2 SASEGT. Between the trimmed V and J ends, which lost 6 bases and 0 bases, there was a span of 6 bases. The CDR3 spans 13 residues. CDR3 region: CASRQDSNQPQHF. Written as DNA, the CDR3 is TGTGCCAGCAGGCAGGATAGCAATCAGCCCCAGCATTTT.

This rearrangement joins TRBV20-1 to TRBJ2-7; D is unclear. The CDR3 loop spans 11 amino acids. V lost 6 bases, J lost 3 bases, and 9 bases lay in between. The V gene's germline CDR1 is DFQATT and CDR2 SNEGSKA (reference sequence). The CDR3 DNA is TGCAGTGCCAATGGCCGCTACGAGCAGTACTTC. This encodes CSANGRYEQYF.

The genes are TRBV7-2 and TRBJ1-1, with a weak D call TRBD1 (6 bases). This CDR3 has 17 residues. CDR1 SGHTA and CDR2 FQGNSA come from the germline V gene. Trimming pared 2 bases from V and 1 base from J, leaving 17 bases between. The CDR3 nucleotides are TGTGCCAGCAGCTTATACAGGGTTATTACTTCGAACACTGAAGCTTTCTTT. Protein: CASSLYRVITSNTEAFF.

The V call is TRBV6-1, the J call TRBJ1-2; the match to TRBD1 covers 9 bases. This CDR3 spans 15 amino acids. V dropped 7 bases and J dropped 4; count of bases not matched to a gene: 10. CDR1 and CDR2 from the germline V gene are MNHNS and SASEGT. As DNA, the CDR3 is TGTGCCAGCATGGACAGGGGCAAACTCTCCTATGGCTACACCTTC. It codes for CASMDRGKLSYGYTF.

This clone occurred a few times. The rearrangement joins TRBV4-2 to TRBJ1-1, with a possible D match to TRBD1 (6 bases). CDR1 LGHNA and CDR2 YNFKEQ come from the germline V gene. V was trimmed by 1 base and J by 11 bases, leaving 14 bases between them. This CDR3 is built from 13 residues. CDR3 residues: CASSQGRQVAAFF. Here the CDR3 DNA reads TGTGCCAGCAGCCAAGGGAGACAGGTGGCCGCTTTCTTT.

The V gene is TRBV19, the J gene TRBJ1-6; D unresolved. Germline V gene data show CDR1 as LNHDA and CDR2 as SQIVND (reference sequence). The CDR3 has 17 residues. Trimming removed 4 bases at V and 6 bases at J, with 19 bases between. The chain's CDR3 is CASSSSYGNRVNSPLHF. CDR3 sequence (DNA): TGTGCCAGTAGTAGTTCGTACGGTAACCGTGTTAATTCACCCCTCCACTTT.

This clone was seen just once. Here the CDR3 DNA reads TGTGCCAGCAGTTTTGATCTGGGGGCGCGTAATGAGCAGTTCTTC. Encoded protein: CASSFDLGARNEQFF. V usage is TRBV28 and J usage is TRBJ2-1; possible D gene TRBD1, 6 bases. V shed 3 bases and J shed 7 bases, with 16 bases lying between them. This CDR3 contains 15 residues. The germline V gene has CDR1 MDHEN and CDR2 SYDVKM. Full variable domain (rest looked up from reference TRBV28 and TRBJ2-1): DVKVTQSSRYLVKRTGEKVFLECVQDMDHENMFWYRQDPGLGLRLIYFSYDVKMKEKGDIPEGYSVSREKKERFSLILESASTNQTSMYLCASSFDLGARNEQFFGPGTRLTVL.

This clone occurred once. The CDR3 DNA is TGTGCCAGCAGTTTATACCGCAGGGGCACCGGGGAGCTGTTTTTT. It codes for CASSLYRRGTGELFF. The J gene is TRBJ2-2, the V gene TRBV27; D perhaps matches TRBD1 (6 bases). The V gene lost 1 base and the J gene lost 4 bases, with 10 bases spanning the gap. The germline gives CDR1 MNHEY, CDR2 SMNVEV (reference sequence). The CDR3 sequence is 15 residues long.

The chain has TRBV28 and TRBJ1-1; the D is unclear. The V end lost 4 bases, the J end lost 8 bases, and 5 bases lay between the germline ends. This CDR3 is built from 10 residues. Germline values: CDR1 MDHEN, CDR2 SYDVKM. The CDR3, as DNA: TGTGCCAGCAGTTCTTCCGAAGCTTTCTTT. Amino acid sequence: CASSSSEAFF.

In regard to this clone: The germline gene is not matched at one end of the junction; a read error may be the cause. The J gene is TRBJ2-7, the V gene TRBV30; 8 positions agree with TRBD1. CDR3 length: 14 residues. Germline CDR1 reads GTSNPN; CDR2 reads SVGIG (reference sequence). Here the CDR3 DNA reads TGTGCCTGGAGTGGCCGGGACAGGTCCCCCTTGACTCCGTTC. Its protein is CAWSGRDRSPLTPF.

The J gene is TRBJ1-6, the V gene TRBV7-9; D uncertain. CDR3 length equals 15 residues. Trimming took off 5 bases at V and 6 bases at J, with 14 bases between the two ends. Germline CDR1 reads SEHNR; CDR2 reads FQNEAQ (reference sequence). This CDR3 is CASSPTSGVNSPLHF. CDR3 in DNA: TGTGCCAGCAGCCCTACATCCGGGGTTAATTCACCCCTCCACTTT.

The J gene is TRBJ2-5, the V gene TRBV7-9; D unclear. Trimming shortened V by 2 bases and J by 3 bases, and 13 bases separated the two germline ends. There are 15 residues in the CDR3. Germline V gives CDR1 SEHNR, CDR2 FQNEAQ (reference sequence). The CDR3 nucleotides read TGTGCCAGCAGCTTATTAGAGGCCAACAAAGAGACCCAGTACTTC. Translation gives CASSLLEANKETQYF.

V gene TRBV19 combines with J gene TRBJ2-5, with a tentative D call TRBD2 (5 bases). The CDR3 is 15 residues long. The germline CDR1 and CDR2 sequences are LNHDA and SQIVND (reference sequence). Deletions cut 1 base from V and 5 bases from J, with 14 bases between. The CDR3 loop is CASSIVTGMVETQYF. The CDR3, as DNA: TGTGCCAGTAGTATAGTTACGGGGATGGTCGAGACCCAGTACTTC.

This clone was detected once. This chain uses TRBV7-9 with TRBJ1-6, with 9 bases matching TRBD1. The CDR3 length is 18 residues. The junction had 9 bases not matched to a gene; V was cut back by 3 bases and J by 3 bases. The V gene's germline CDR1 is SEHNR and CDR2 FQNEAQ (reference sequence). CDR3 DNA sequence: TGTGCCAGCAGCTTTGAACAGGGGGCGAATTTCTATAATTCACCCCTCCACTTT. Translated: CASSFEQGANFYNSPLHF.